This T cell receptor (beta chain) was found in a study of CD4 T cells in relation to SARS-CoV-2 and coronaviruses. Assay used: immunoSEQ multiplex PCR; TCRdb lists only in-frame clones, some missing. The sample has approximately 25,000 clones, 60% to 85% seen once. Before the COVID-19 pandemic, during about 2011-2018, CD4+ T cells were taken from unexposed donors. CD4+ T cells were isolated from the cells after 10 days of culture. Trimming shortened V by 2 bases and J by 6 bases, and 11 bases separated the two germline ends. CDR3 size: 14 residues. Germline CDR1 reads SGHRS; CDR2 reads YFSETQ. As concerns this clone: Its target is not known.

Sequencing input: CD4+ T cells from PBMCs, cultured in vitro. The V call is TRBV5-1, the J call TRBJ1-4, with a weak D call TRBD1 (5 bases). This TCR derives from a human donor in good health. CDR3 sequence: CASSFGGRDEKLFF. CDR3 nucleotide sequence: TGCGCCAGCAGCTTCGGGGGGAGGGATGAAAAACTGTTTTTT.